This T cell receptor (beta chain) was identified during a study of T cell responses to AZD1222 COVID-19 vaccine. Some clones are missing from TCRdb's copy, which holds only in-frame ones; the method was immunoSEQ multiplex PCR. Among approximately 100,000 clones, approximately 89% were seen once, and the ten largest hold about a tenth. Study observations and caveats: The reported proportion of spike-specific TCRs targeting unmutated variant regions was nearly half. The number of AZD1222 recipients seropositive at baseline was only five to seven.

A note on this clone: No antigen is known for it.

CDR1 and CDR2 (germline): MNHEY, SMNVEV (reference sequence). The CDR3 sequence is 15 residues long. The germline V and J ends were trimmed by 6 bases and 2 bases, with 14 bases remaining between them. The chain uses TRBV27 and TRBJ1-5, with D possibly matching TRBD1 (6 bases). This TCR was sampled from an adult who received the AZD1222 COVID-19 vaccine. The source was peripheral blood, collected 28 days after the second AZD1222 dose. CDR3 sequence reads: CASSPGASGNQPQHF. Written as DNA, the CDR3 is TGTGCCAGCAGCCCGGGGGCAAGTGGCAATCAGCCCCAGCATTTT.